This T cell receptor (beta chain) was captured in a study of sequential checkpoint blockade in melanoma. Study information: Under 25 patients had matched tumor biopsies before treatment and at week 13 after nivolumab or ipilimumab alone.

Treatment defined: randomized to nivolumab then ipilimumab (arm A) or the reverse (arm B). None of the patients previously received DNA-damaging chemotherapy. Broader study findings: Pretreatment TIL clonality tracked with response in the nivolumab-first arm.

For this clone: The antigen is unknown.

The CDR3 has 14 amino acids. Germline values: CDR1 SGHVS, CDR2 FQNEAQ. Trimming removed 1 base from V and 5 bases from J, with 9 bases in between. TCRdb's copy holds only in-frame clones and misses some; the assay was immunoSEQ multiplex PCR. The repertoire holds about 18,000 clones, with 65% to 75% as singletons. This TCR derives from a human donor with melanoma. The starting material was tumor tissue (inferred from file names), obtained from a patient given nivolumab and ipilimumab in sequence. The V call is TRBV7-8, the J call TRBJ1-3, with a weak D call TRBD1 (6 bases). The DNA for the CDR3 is TGTGCCAGCAGCTTAGTCAGGGGCCGAAACACCATATATTTT. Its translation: CASSLVRGRNTIYF.